This TCR beta chain was found in a study of OX40 agonist ivuxolimab in advanced cancers. Measured with immunoSEQ multiplex PCR; TCRdb has only the in-frame clones, and not every one. There are 30,000 to 40,000 clones in the sample; roughly 90% occur only once, and about 25% lies in the top ten. Worth noting for this clone: Its target is unknown.

This CDR3 is 15 amino acids long. J lost 6 bases, V lost 1 base, and 3 bases had no gene match. In germline, CDR1 is LGHNA, CDR2 YNFKEQ. Study-wide results and limits: The study found that CD8+ T cells averaged more expanded clones than CD4+.

The TCR sequence derives from an adult with an advanced solid tumor such as melanoma, head and neck, liver or kidney cancer. Sample: CD4+ or CD8+ T cells sorted from blood, taken in a trial of the OX40 agonist ivuxolimab. V is TRBV4-2 and J is TRBJ2-1; 10 bases align to TRBD2. In nucleotides, the CDR3 is TGTGCCAGCAGCCAAGCAGCGGGAGGGCCCAATGAGCAGTTCTTC. Protein: CASSQAAGGPNEQFF.